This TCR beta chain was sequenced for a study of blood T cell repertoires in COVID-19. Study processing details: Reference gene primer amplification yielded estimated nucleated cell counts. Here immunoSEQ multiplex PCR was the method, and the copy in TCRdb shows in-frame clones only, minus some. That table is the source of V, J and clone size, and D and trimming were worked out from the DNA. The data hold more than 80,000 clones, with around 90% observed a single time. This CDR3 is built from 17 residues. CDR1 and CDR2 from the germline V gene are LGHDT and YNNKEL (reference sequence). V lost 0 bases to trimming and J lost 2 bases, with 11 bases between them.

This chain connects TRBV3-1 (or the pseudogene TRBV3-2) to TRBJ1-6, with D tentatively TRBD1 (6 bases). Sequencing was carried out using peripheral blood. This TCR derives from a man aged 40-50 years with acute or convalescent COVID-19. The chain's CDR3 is CASSQEGGAPYNSPLHF. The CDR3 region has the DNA TGTGCCAGCAGCCAAGAGGGGGGGGCTCCCTATAATTCACCCCTCCACTTT.